This T cell receptor beta chain was observed in a study of technical replicates of blood from a few donors. J was trimmed by 1 base and V by 1 base; bases with no gene match: 3. The CDR3 consists of 15 residues. Germline V gives CDR1 SGHVS, CDR2 FQNEAQ. Sequencing used immunoSEQ multiplex PCR; TCRdb keeps in-frame clones, though not all of them. The sample lists about 88,000 clones; more than 85% were seen once. Sample: T cells isolated from PBMCs. This TCR was sampled from a human donor in good health. The gene calls are TRBV7-8 and TRBJ1-1, with 7 bases matching TRBD1. The CDR3: CASSLEGQQNTEAFF. DNA for the CDR3: TGTGCCAGCAGCTTAGAGGGACAGCAGAACACTGAAGCTTTCTTT. Complete variable domain (other parts from reference TRBV7-8 and TRBJ1-1): GAGVSQSPRYKVAKRGQDVALRCDPISGHVSLFWYQQALGQGPEFLTYFQNEAQLDKSGLPSDRFFAERPEGSVSTLKIQRTQQEDSAVYLCASSLEGQQNTEAFFGQGTRLTVV.